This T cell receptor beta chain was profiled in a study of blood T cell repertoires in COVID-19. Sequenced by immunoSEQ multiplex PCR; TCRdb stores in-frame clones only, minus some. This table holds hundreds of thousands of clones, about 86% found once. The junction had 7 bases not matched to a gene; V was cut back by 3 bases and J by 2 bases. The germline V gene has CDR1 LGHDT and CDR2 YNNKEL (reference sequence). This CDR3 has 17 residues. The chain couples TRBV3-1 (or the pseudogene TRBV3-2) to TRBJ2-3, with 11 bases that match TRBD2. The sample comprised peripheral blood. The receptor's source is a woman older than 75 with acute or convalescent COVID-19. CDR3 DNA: TGTGCCAGCAGCCACGACCTAGCGGGGGGAACCACAGATACGCAGTATTTT. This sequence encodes CASSHDLAGGTTDTQYF.